The 2 T cell receptor beta chains listed next were all sequenced from one sample in a study of identical twins. In TCRdb, the 5' RACE reads were re-called with MiXCR into one record per CDR3 protein. The data contain 520,000 or so distinct CDR3 sequences, under 25% of them singletons. The data were also submitted as part of a second study, on T cells expressing NK-cell markers.

What was sequenced was CD4+ T cells sorted from blood. These receptors originate from a young woman in good health.

The rearrangement links TRBV12-3 or TRBV12-4 to TRBJ1-1, with D unresolved. The CDR3 length is 12 residues. Trimming left V 4 bases short and J 4 bases short, with 7 bases between. The CDR3 is CASSYSPTEAFF. In DNA, the CDR3 is TGTGCCAGCAGTTACTCTCCCACTGAAGCTTTCTTT.

This clonotype appeared a few times. V is TRBV5-1 and J is TRBJ2-7; D unclear. Germline V gene data show CDR1 as SGHRS and CDR2 as YFSETQ. There are 14 residues in the CDR3. V dropped 0 bases and J dropped 0 bases, with 7 bases sitting between them. The CDR3 DNA sequence: TGCGCCAGCAGCTTGGGGTTGAGCTCCTACGAGCAGTACTTC. It specifies CASSLGLSSYEQYF.